This T cell receptor beta chain is drawn from a study of T cell responses to AZD1222 COVID-19 vaccine. General study findings and limits: Spike-specific TCR breadth and depth were elevated following two AZD1222 doses.

CDR3 length: 14 amino acids. The J segment lost 0 bases and the V segment lost 0 bases, leaving 2 bases of the junction unmatched. Germline CDR1 GTSNPN, CDR2 SVGIG (reference sequence). Points on this clone: Antigen specificity is unknown.

Some clones are missing from TCRdb's copy, which holds only in-frame ones; the method was immunoSEQ multiplex PCR. The data show about 180,000 clones, around nine tenths seen once. This chain joins TRBV30 and TRBJ2-7; 7 bases are shared with TRBD2. This clonotype originated in an adult in good health. The sample consisted of peripheral blood, taken on day 0 of AZD1222 vaccination. The CDR3 bases are TGTGCCTGGAGTGTGGGGGGGAACTCCTACGAGCAGTACTTC. This encodes CAWSVGGNSYEQYF.